Listed here is a single TCR beta chain. Its cognate antigen is unknown. J gave up 3 bases and V 6 bases, and 5 bases lay outside the gene matches. This CDR3 has 13 amino acids. Per the germline V gene, CDR1 is MNHNY and CDR2 is SVGAGI (reference sequence). This entry is derived from a study of shared clonotypes between healthy human individuals. Overall study results and limits: Only blood was sampled, and tissue TCR repertoires likely differ from blood ones.

Generated by immunoSEQ multiplex PCR, the TCRdb table keeps only in-frame clones and is missing some. Here the sample spans about 690,000 clones, less than 95% being singletons. The chain couples TRBV6-6 to TRBJ2-7; 7 bases line up with TRBD1. Sequencing was carried out using memory CD8+ T cells from PBMCs. The subset here: CD45RO+ cells pooled with CCR7-negative TemRA cells. The sequence was obtained from a man in his late teens or twenties in good health. Some clones in this sample may be carry-over from other donors' samples. This CDR3 is CASSEGTVYEQYF. The CDR3 region has the DNA TGTGCCAGCAGCGAAGGGACAGTCTACGAGCAGTACTTC.